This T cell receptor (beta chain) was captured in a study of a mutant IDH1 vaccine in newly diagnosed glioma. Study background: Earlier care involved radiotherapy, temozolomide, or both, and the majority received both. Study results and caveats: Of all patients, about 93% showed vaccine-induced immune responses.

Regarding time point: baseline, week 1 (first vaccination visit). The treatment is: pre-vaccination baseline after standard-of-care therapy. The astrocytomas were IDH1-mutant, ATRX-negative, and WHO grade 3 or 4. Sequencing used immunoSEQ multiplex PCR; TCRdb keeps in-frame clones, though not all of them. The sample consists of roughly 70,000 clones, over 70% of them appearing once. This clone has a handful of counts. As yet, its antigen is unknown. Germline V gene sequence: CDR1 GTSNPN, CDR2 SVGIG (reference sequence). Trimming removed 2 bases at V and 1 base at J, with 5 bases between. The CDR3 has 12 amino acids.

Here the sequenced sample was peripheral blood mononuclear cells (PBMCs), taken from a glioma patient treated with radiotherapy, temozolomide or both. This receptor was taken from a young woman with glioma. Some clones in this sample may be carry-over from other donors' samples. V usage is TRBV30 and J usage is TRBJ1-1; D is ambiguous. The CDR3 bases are TGTGCCTGGAGTAACGGGAACACTGAAGCTTTCTTT. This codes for CAWSNGNTEAFF.